One sample yielded the 21 T cell receptor beta chains listed below, sequenced in a study of cytomegalovirus exposure and HLA in healthy donors. Primers for the PCR totalled 60 Vbeta and 13 Jbeta. TCRdb's copy holds only in-frame clones and misses some; the assay was immunoSEQ multiplex PCR. The table for this sample gives about 74,000 clones. The specimen sequenced was PBMCs. The receptors shown here come from a female donor in good health and CMV-seropositive.

The rearrangement uses TRBV2 and TRBJ2-3; no clear D. Germline V gene sequence: CDR1 SNHLY, CDR2 FYNNEI. The CDR3 sequence is 11 residues long. V shed 3 bases and J shed 11 bases, with 9 bases lying between them. The CDR3 bases are TGTGCCAGCAGTGACGGGTATAGGCAGTATTTT. This translates into CASSDGYRQYF.

The chain links TRBV14 to TRBJ2-6; D unresolved. V lost 4 bases and J 0 bases, leaving 10 bases between the germline ends. The CDR3 contains 16 residues. CDR1 is SGHDN, CDR2 FVKESK, per germline. The CDR3 reads CASSRRAGSGANVLTF. CDR3 DNA sequence: TGTGCCAGCAGCCGTCGTGCAGGCTCTGGGGCCAACGTCCTGACTTTC. Variable domain in full (rest from reference TRBV14 and TRBJ2-6): EAGVTQFPSHSVIEKGQTVTLRCDPISGHDNLYWYRRVMGKEIKFLLHFVKESKQDESGMPNNRFLAERTGGTYSTLKVQPAELEDSGVYFCASSRRAGSGANVLTFGAGSRLTVL.

This chain links TRBV20-1 with TRBJ1-1; D is unresolved. Germline CDR1 and CDR2: DFQATT and SNEGSKA (reference sequence). V lost 0 bases and J lost 8, with 7 bases in between. CDR3 size: 11 residues. In DNA, the CDR3 is TGCAGTGCTAGAGATCTTAGCGAAGCTTTCTTT. Amino acids: CSARDLSEAFF.

This chain links TRBV9 with TRBJ1-5; D uncertain. Germline V lookup: CDR1 SGDLS, CDR2 YYNGEE. V gave up 4 bases and J gave up 9 bases, with 14 bases separating them. This CDR3 has 13 residues. The DNA for the CDR3 is TGTGCCAGCAGCCCCACCCGTTCAGGGCCCCAGCATTTT. Protein sequence: CASSPTRSGPQHF.

V usage is TRBV10-3 and J usage is TRBJ1-2; D perhaps matches TRBD1 (6 bases). CDR3 length: 13 amino acids. Germline CDR1 is ENHRY and CDR2 is SYGVKD. Trimming took 4 bases from V and 4 from J, leaving 10 bases between them. The CDR3 DNA is TGTGCCATCAGTGTCAAGGGGGTCTATGGCTACACCTTC. Translation gives CAISVKGVYGYTF.

CDR3: CASSEQGSYNSPLHF. The CDR3 nucleotides read TGTGCCAGCAGTGAACAGGGGTCCTATAATTCACCCCTCCACTTT. V usage is TRBV2 and J usage is TRBJ1-6; tentatively, D is TRBD1 (6 bases). Per the germline V gene, CDR1 is SNHLY and CDR2 is FYNNEI. This CDR3 has 15 residues. V lost 2 bases and J 1 base, leaving 6 bases between the germline ends.

The rearrangement links TRBV2 to TRBJ2-1; 8 positions match TRBD2. In germline, CDR1 is SNHLY, CDR2 FYNNEI. V shed 5 bases and J 5 bases; nucleotides not matched to a gene: 11. There are 16 residues in the CDR3. The CDR3 loop is CASSSFGRGSDNEQFF. CDR3 nucleotides: TGTGCCAGCAGTTCCTTCGGGAGGGGATCCGACAATGAGCAGTTCTTC. The variable domain in full, completed from reference TRBV2 and TRBJ2-1, reads EPEVTQTPSHQVTQMGQEVILRCVPISNHLYFYWYRQILGQKVEFLVSFYNNEISEKSEIFDDQFSVERPDGSNFTLKIRSTKLEDSAMYFCASSSFGRGSDNEQFFGPGTRLTVL.

CDR3 amino acids: CASSLRVAGDNEQFF. In nucleotides, the CDR3 is TGTGCCAGCAGCTTAAGAGTAGCGGGAGACAATGAGCAGTTCTTC. The rearrangement links TRBV7-9 to TRBJ2-1; TRBD2 agrees at 9 bases. Trimming at V came to 2 bases and at J to 5 bases, leaving 4 bases not matched to a gene. Germline V gene lookup returns CDR1 SEHNR and CDR2 FQNEAQ (reference sequence). CDR3 length: 15 amino acids.

The V call is TRBV4-2, the J call TRBJ1-2; 8 nucleotides agree with TRBD1. The J segment lost 4 bases and the V segment lost 0 bases, leaving 4 bases of the junction unmatched. This CDR3 contains 15 residues. Germline V lookup: CDR1 LGHNA, CDR2 YNFKEQ. CDR3: CASSQDWTGIYGYTF. CDR3 DNA: TGTGCCAGCAGCCAAGATTGGACAGGGATCTATGGCTACACCTTC.

The chain carries TRBV9 and TRBJ1-6, with a tentative D call TRBD1 (5 bases). Trimming removed 0 bases at V and 10 bases at J, with 20 bases between. Germline values: CDR1 SGDLS, CDR2 YYNGEE. The CDR3 has 17 amino acids. Here the CDR3 reads CASSVGDRGGINSPLHF. CDR3 bases: TGTGCCAGCAGCGTAGGAGATCGGGGGGGGATTAACTCACCCCTCCACTTT.

The chain couples TRBV2 to TRBJ2-1; D is undetermined. V was clipped by 6 bases and J by 6 bases, with 12 bases between them. The CDR3 is 13 amino acids. Germline loops: CDR1 SNHLY, CDR2 FYNNEI. The DNA of the CDR3 is TGTGCCAGCAGACAACTACTACCCAATGAGCAGTTCTTC. It codes for CASRQLLPNEQFF.

V usage is TRBV5-5 and J usage is TRBJ1-1; D ambiguous. Trimming removed 4 bases at V and 4 bases at J, with 8 bases between. The CDR3 length is 12 residues. CDR1 SGHKS and CDR2 YYEKEE come from the germline V gene (reference sequence). The CDR3 bases are TGTGCCAGCAGCGGTCACGGCACTGAAGCTTTCTTT. Translating it yields CASSGHGTEAFF.

The rearrangement links TRBV2 to TRBJ1-2; the D is unclear. This CDR3 comprises 15 residues. Trimming left V 7 bases short and J 0 bases short, with 15 bases between. CDR1 SNHLY and CDR2 FYNNEI come from the germline V gene. CDR3 sequence reads: CASILGGNPNYGYTF. The CDR3 DNA reads as TGTGCCAGCATTCTGGGCGGGAATCCTAACTATGGCTACACCTTC.

This chain connects TRBV4-3 to TRBJ2-1, with D possibly being TRBD2 (6 bases). Trimming left V 1 base short and J 8 bases short, with 18 bases between. Germline-derived CDR1 and CDR2 are LGHNA and YSLEER. The CDR3 runs to 16 residues. The CDR3 reads CASSQGISGLRDEQFF. DNA of the CDR3: TGCGCCAGCAGCCAAGGTATTAGCGGACTGAGGGATGAGCAGTTCTTC.

V gene TRBV19 combines with J gene TRBJ1-5; 9 nucleotides agree with TRBD1. The CDR3 is 13 residues long. CDR1 is LNHDA and CDR2 is SQIVND in the germline V gene (reference sequence). J was trimmed by 6 bases and V by 5 bases; bases with no gene match: 2. The CDR3 reads CASSPDRGQPQHF. DNA of the CDR3: TGTGCCAGTAGTCCGGACAGGGGTCAGCCCCAGCATTTT. Combining the CDR3 with reference TRBV19 and TRBJ1-5 gives the whole variable domain DGGITQSPKYLFRKEGQNVTLSCEQNLNHDAMYWYRQDPGQGLRLIYYSQIVNDFQKGDIAEGYSVSREKKESFPLTVTSAQKNPTAFYLCASSPDRGQPQHFGDGTRLSIL.

Comment on this clone: A junction end diverges from the germline sequence, so it may reflect a read error. This chain joins TRBV30 and TRBJ1-2; perhaps TRBD1 as D (6 bases). This CDR3 is 15 amino acids long. Per germline, CDR1 GTSNPN and CDR2 SVGIG (reference sequence). Written as DNA, the CDR3 is TGTGCCTGGAGTGGCTTAGGACAGAATAACTATGACTACACCTTC. Protein: CAWSGLGQNNYDYTF. The full variable domain, its missing parts supplied by reference TRBV30 and TRBJ1-2, is SQTIHQWPATLVQPVGSPLSLECTVEGTSNPNLYWYRQAAGRGLQLLFYSVGIGQISSEVPQNLSASRPQDRQFILSSKKLLLSDSGFYLCAWSGLGQNNYDYTFGSGTRLTVV.

This sequence joins TRBV18 and TRBJ2-1; perhaps TRBD1 as D (6 bases). CDR1 is KGHSH, CDR2 LQKENI, per germline. V was shortened by 1 base and J by 5 bases, with 18 bases between the two germline ends. This CDR3 region has 17 residues. The CDR3 DNA is TGTGCCAGCTCACCACGATGGCAGGGGAAGGTCCACAATGAGCAGTTCTTC. Translated: CASSPRWQGKVHNEQFF.

V gene TRBV7-9 combines with J gene TRBJ2-2; D remains ambiguous. The CDR3 covers 11 residues. The germline gives CDR1 SEHNR, CDR2 FQNEAQ (reference sequence). V was cut by 6 bases and J by 6 bases, with 5 bases left in between. CDR3 loop: CASRLAGELFF. The CDR3 nucleotides are TGTGCCAGCAGACTGGCCGGGGAGCTGTTTTTT.

This chain links TRBV7-6 with TRBJ1-3; D might be TRBD1 (6 bases). V dropped 5 bases and J dropped 0 bases, with 26 bases sitting between them. The germline gives CDR1 SGHVS, CDR2 FNYEAQ. The CDR3 contains 20 residues. CDR3 in DNA: TGTGCCAGCAGCCCCTCCGCGCCCCTCGGACAGATAGACTCTGGAAACACCATATATTTT. Translating it yields CASSPSAPLGQIDSGNTIYF.

This chain links TRBV5-8 with TRBJ2-2, with TRBD1 matching 9 bases. Germline V gene lookup returns CDR1 SGHTS and CDR2 YDEGEE. The CDR3 contains 16 residues. The V gene end was trimmed by 4 bases and the J gene end by 3 bases; junction bases not matched to a gene: 7. The CDR3 nucleotides are TGTGCCAGCAGCCGCCCGGGACAGGGATACACCGGGGAGCTGTTTTTT. Translating it yields CASSRPGQGYTGELFF.

This chain joins TRBV19 and TRBJ1-1; D is perhaps TRBD1 (5 bases). The V and J ends lost 1 base and 5 bases respectively, with 17 bases between them. This CDR3 comprises 16 residues. Germline V gene sequence: CDR1 LNHDA, CDR2 SQIVND (reference sequence). The CDR3 sequence is CASSIVAQGGRTEAFF. In DNA form, the CDR3 reads TGTGCCAGTAGTATAGTCGCCCAGGGAGGGAGGACTGAAGCTTTCTTT.